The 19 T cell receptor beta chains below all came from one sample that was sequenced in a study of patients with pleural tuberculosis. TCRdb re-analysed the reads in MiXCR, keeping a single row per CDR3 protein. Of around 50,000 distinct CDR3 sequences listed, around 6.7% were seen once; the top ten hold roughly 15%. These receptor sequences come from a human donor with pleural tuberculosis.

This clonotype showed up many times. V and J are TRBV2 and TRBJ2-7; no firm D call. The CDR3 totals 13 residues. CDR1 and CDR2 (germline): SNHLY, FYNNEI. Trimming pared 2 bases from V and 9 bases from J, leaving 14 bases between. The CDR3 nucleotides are TGTGCCAGCAGTGAATTTCCCCGAGGAAGGCAGTACTTC. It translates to CASSEFPRGRQYF. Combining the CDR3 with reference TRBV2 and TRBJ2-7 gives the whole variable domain EPEVTQTPSHQVTQMGQEVILRCVPISNHLYFYWYRQILGQKVEFLVSFYNNEISEKSEIFDDQFSVERPDGSNFTLKIRSTKLEDSAMYFCASSEFPRGRQYFGPGTRLTVT.

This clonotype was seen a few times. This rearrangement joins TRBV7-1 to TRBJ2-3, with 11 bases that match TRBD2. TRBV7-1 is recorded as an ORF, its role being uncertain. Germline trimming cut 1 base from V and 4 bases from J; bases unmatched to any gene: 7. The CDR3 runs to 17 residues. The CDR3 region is CASSSELAGAPPDTQYF. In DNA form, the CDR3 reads TGTGCCAGCAGCTCAGAACTAGCGGGAGCCCCCCCAGATACGCAGTATTTT.

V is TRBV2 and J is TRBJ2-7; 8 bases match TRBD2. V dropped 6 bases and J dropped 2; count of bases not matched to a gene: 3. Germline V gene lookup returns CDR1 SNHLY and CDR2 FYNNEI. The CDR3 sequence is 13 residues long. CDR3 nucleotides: TGTGCCAGCAGCGGGGGGGGGACCTACGAGCAGTACTTC. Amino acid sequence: CASSGGGTYEQYF. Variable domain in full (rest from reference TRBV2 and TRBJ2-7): EPEVTQTPSHQVTQMGQEVILRCVPISNHLYFYWYRQILGQKVEFLVSFYNNEISEKSEIFDDQFSVERPDGSNFTLKIRSTKLEDSAMYFCASSGGGTYEQYFGPGTRLTVT.

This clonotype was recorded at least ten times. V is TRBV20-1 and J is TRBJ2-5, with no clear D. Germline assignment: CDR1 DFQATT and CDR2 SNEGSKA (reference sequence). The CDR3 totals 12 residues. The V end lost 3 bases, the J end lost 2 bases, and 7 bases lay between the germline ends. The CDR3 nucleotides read TGCAGTGCTAGGCACAGACAAGAGACCCAGTACTTC. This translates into CSARHRQETQYF.

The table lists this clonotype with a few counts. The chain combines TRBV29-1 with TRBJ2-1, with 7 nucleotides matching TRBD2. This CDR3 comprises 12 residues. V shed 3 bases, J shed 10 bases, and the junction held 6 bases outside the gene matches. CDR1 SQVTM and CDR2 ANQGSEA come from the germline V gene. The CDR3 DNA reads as TGCAGCGTTGATTCCGGACTAGTAGAGCAGTTCTTC. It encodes CSVDSGLVEQFF.

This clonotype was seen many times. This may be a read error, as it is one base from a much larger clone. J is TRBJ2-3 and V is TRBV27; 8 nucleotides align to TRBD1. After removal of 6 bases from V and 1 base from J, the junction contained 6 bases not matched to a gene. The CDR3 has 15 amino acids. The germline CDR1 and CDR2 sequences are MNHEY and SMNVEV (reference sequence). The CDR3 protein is CASRGTGGGTDTQYF. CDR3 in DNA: TGTGCCAGCAGAGGGACAGGAGGGGGCACAGATACGCAGTATTTT.

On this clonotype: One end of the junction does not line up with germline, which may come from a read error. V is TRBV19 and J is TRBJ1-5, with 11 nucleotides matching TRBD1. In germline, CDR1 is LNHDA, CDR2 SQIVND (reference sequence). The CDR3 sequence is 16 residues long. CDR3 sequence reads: CASTTARTGGFQLQHF. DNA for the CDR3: TGTGCCAGTACCACTGCGCGGACAGGGGGCTTTCAGCTCCAGCATTTT.

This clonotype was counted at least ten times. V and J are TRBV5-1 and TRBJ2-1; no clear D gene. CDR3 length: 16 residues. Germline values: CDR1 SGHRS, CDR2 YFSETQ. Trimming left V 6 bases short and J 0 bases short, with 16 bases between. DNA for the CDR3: TGCGCCAGCACGCAGAGTAACTCGAACTCCTACAATGAGCAGTTCTTC. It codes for CASTQSNSNSYNEQFF.

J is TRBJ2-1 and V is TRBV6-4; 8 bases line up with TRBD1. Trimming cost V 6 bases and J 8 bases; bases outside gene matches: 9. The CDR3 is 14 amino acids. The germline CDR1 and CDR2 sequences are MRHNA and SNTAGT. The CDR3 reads CASRDRDRMDEQFF. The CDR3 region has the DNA TGTGCCAGCAGGGACCGGGACAGGATGGATGAGCAGTTCTTC.

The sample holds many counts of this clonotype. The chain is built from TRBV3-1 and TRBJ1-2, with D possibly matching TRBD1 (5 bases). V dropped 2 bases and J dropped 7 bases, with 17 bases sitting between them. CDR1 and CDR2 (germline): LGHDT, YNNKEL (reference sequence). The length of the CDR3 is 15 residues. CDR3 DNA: TGTGCCAGCAGCCAACGGGACGGGGCTTTTCGTGGCTACACCTTC. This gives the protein CASSQRDGAFRGYTF. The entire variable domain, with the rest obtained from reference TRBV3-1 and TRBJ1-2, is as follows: DTAVSQTPKYLVTQMGNDKSIKCEQNLGHDTMYWYKQDSKKFLKIMFSYNNKELIINETVPNRFSPKSPDKAHLNLHINSLELGDSAVYFCASSQRDGAFRGYTFGSGTRLTVV.

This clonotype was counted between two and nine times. CDR3 sequence: CASSETSGRDEQFF. The CDR3 DNA follows: TGTGCCAGTAGCGAGACTAGCGGGAGGGATGAGCAGTTCTTC. The rearrangement joins TRBV19 to TRBJ2-1, with TRBD2 matching over 14 bases. This CDR3 contains 14 residues. V dropped 6 bases and J dropped 8; count of bases not matched to a gene: 3. Germline CDR1 LNHDA, CDR2 SQIVND (reference sequence).

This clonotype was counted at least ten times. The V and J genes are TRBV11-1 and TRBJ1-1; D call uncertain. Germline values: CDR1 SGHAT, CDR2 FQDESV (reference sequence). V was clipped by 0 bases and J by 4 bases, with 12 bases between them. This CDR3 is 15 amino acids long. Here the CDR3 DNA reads TGTGCCAGCAGCTTAGCGCGCATTGGGGTCACTGAAGCTTTCTTT. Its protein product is CASSLARIGVTEAFF.

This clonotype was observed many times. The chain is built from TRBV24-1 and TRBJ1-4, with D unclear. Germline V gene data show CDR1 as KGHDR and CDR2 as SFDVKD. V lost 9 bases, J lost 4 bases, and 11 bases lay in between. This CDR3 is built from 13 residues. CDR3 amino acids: CATQGRNNEKLFF. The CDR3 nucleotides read TGTGCCACCCAAGGACGGAATAATGAAAAACTGTTTTTT.

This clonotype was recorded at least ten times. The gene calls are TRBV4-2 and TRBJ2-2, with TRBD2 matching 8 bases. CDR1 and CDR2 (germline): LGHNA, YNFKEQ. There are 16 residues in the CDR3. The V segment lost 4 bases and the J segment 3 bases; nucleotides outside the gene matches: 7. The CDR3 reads CASSPVALADTGELFF. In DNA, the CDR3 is TGTGCCAGCAGCCCCGTTGCACTAGCGGACACCGGGGAGCTGTTTTTT.

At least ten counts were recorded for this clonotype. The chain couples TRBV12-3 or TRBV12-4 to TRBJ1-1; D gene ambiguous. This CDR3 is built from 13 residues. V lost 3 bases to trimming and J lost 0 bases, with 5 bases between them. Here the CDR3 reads CASSLRVNTEAFF. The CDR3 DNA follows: TGTGCCAGCAGTTTGAGGGTGAACACTGAAGCTTTCTTT.

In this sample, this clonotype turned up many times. CDR3 nucleotide sequence: TGTGCCAGCAGCTCCATAGGGCGGCGAACGAACACCGGGGAGCTGTTTTTT. This gives the protein CASSSIGRRTNTGELFF. The chain combines TRBV7-1 with TRBJ2-2; no reliable D call. TRBV7-1 is an open reading frame, and its role is uncertain. Deletions cut 3 bases from V and 0 bases from J, with 14 bases between. The CDR3 is 17 amino acids.

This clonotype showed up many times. The CDR3 sequence: CSAPGNTGNTIYF. The DNA of the CDR3 is TGCAGTGCCCCGGGGAATACTGGAAACACCATATATTTT. The chain uses TRBV20-1 and TRBJ1-3; D is uncertain. Germline V gives CDR1 DFQATT, CDR2 SNEGSKA (reference sequence). The CDR3 covers 13 residues. The V and J ends lost 6 bases and 2 bases respectively, with 11 bases between them.

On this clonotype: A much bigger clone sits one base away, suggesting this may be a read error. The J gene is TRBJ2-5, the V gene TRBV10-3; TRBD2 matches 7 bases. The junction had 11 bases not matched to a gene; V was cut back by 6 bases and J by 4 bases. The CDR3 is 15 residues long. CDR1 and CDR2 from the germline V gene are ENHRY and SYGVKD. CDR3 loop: CAISPWGGRRETQYF. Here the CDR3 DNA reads TGTGCCATCAGCCCATGGGGGGGTCGGAGAGAGACCCAGTACTTC.

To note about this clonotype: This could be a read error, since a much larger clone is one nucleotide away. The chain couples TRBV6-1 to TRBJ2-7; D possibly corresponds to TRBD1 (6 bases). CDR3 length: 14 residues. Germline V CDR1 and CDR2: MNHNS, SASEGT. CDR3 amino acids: CASGEGPRGYEQYF. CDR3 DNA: TGTGCCAGCGGTGAAGGTCCCAGGGGCTACGAGCAGTACTTC.